This T cell receptor (beta chain) originates from a study of shared T cell receptors in the human thymus. Sequenced by immunoSEQ multiplex PCR; TCRdb stores in-frame clones only, minus some. The sample contains 700,000 to 750,000 clones, approximately 85% of which appear only once. The V gene end was trimmed by 3 bases and the J gene end by 6 bases; junction bases not matched to a gene: 10. In germline, CDR1 is SGHVS, CDR2 FNYEAQ. The CDR3 covers 15 residues. These data also featured in a second study, about human thymus T cells.

This chain links TRBV7-6 with TRBJ2-7; 8 bases match TRBD2. The TCR sequence derives from a girl under three years old with a congenital heart defect. The sample taken for sequencing was thymocytes. The CDR3 coding sequence is TGTGCCAGCAGCTTTATTAAGGGACTAGATAGCGAGCAGTACTTC. Its translation is CASSFIKGLDSEQYF.